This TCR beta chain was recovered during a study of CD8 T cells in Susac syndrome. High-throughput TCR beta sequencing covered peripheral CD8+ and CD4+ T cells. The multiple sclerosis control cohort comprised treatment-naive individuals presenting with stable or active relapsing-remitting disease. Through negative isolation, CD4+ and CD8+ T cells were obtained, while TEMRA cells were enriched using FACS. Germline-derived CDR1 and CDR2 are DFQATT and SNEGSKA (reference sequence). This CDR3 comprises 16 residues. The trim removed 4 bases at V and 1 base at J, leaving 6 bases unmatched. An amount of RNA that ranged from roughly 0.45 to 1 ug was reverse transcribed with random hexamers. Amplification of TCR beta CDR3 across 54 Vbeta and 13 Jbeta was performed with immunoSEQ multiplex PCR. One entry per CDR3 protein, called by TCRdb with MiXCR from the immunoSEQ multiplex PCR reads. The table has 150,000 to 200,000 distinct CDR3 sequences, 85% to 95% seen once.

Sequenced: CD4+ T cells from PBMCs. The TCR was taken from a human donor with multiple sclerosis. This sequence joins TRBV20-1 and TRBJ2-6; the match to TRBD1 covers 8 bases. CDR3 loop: CSATGQVSSGANVLTF. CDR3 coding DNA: TGCAGTGCTACGGGACAGGTCTCGTCTGGGGCCAACGTCCTGACTTTC.